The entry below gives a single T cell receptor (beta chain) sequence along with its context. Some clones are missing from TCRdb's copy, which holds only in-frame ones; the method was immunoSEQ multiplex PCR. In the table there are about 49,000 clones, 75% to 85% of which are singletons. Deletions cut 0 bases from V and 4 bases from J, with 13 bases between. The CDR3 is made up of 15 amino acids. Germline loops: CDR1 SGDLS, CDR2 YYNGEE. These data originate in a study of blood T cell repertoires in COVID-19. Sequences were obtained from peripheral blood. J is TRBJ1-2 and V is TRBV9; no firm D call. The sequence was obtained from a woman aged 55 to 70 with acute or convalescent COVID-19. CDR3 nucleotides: TGTGCCAGCAGCGTAGATCCGGGAAGCAGCTATGGCTACACCTTC. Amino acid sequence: CASSVDPGSSYGYTF. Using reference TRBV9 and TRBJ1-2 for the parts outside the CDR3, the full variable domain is DSGVTQTPKHLITATGQRVTLRCSPRSGDLSVYWYQQSLDQGLQFLIQYYNGEERAKGNILERFSAQQFPDLHSELNLSSLELGDSALYFCASSVDPGSSYGYTFGSGTRLTVV.